These 11 T cell receptor beta chains were sequenced from one sample in a study of blood T cell repertoires in COVID-19. Sequenced by immunoSEQ multiplex PCR; TCRdb stores in-frame clones only, minus some. The sample gives more than 45,000 clones, 86% of which show up once; around 2.7% is in the top ten. Sequences were obtained from peripheral blood. The receptors shown here come from an elderly man with acute or convalescent COVID-19.

The chain carries TRBV5-1 and TRBJ1-4; D gene ambiguous. CDR1 SGHRS and CDR2 YFSETQ come from the germline V gene. V lost 0 bases and J lost 0, with 12 bases in between. The CDR3 runs 17 residues. For the CDR3, the DNA is TGCGCCAGCAGCTTGGATCCTCGAACAGCAACTAATGAAAAACTGTTTTTT. The encoded protein is CASSLDPRTATNEKLFF.

The rearrangement links TRBV10-1 to TRBJ1-4; 8 bases map to TRBD1. V lost 10 bases, J lost 8 bases, and 12 bases stayed unmatched. The CDR3 has 14 residues. Per germline, CDR1 WNHNN and CDR2 SYGVQD (reference sequence). The CDR3: CATIEDRAGEKLFF. The CDR3 region has the DNA TGCGCCACCATTGAGGACAGGGCAGGCGAAAAACTGTTTTTT.

V gene TRBV18 combines with J gene TRBJ1-1; 10 bases are shared with TRBD1. J was trimmed by 3 bases and V by 4 bases; bases with no gene match: 5. CDR1 and CDR2 (germline): KGHSH, LQKENI. The CDR3 is 15 residues long. The CDR3 sequence is CASSRLGTGDTEAFF. In DNA, the CDR3 is TGTGCCAGCTCACGACTAGGGACAGGGGACACTGAAGCTTTCTTT.

V is TRBV19 and J is TRBJ1-2; 7 nucleotides agree with TRBD1. The germline gives CDR1 LNHDA, CDR2 SQIVND (reference sequence). This CDR3 has 12 residues. J lost 7 bases, V lost 3 bases, and 2 bases had no gene match. The CDR3 here is CASSMEGAGYTF. CDR3 sequence (DNA): TGTGCCAGTAGTATGGAGGGGGCTGGCTACACCTTC.

This rearrangement joins TRBV7-2 to TRBJ2-3; no clear D gene. In germline, CDR1 is SGHTA, CDR2 FQGNSA. V was cut by 5 bases and J by 0 bases, with 6 bases left in between. The CDR3 contains 13 residues. In DNA form, the CDR3 reads TGTGCCAGCAGCACCACTAGCACAGATACGCAGTATTTT. Translation gives CASSTTSTDTQYF.

This clone was counted once. This chain links TRBV3-1 (or the pseudogene TRBV3-2) with TRBJ2-7; 10 positions match TRBD2. Germline V gene sequence: CDR1 LGHDT, CDR2 YNNKEL (reference sequence). J gave up 7 bases and V 5 bases, and 5 bases lay outside the gene matches. The CDR3 runs 13 residues. CDR3 nucleotides: TGTGCCAGCAGCTCCCGACTAGCGGGTGAGCAGTACTTC. Translated: CASSSRLAGEQYF.

V is TRBV7-2 and J is TRBJ1-1; no clear D gene. In germline, CDR1 is SGHTA, CDR2 FQGNSA. V gave up 1 base and J gave up 1 base, with 7 bases separating them. The CDR3 runs to 14 residues. CDR3 sequence (DNA): TGTGCCAGCAGCTTAGGACACGCGAACACTGAAGCTTTCTTT. It codes for CASSLGHANTEAFF.

V and J are TRBV7-2 and TRBJ2-1; TRBD2 matches at 10 bases. Germline values: CDR1 SGHTA, CDR2 FQGNSA. The length of the CDR3 is 16 residues. J lost 8 bases, V lost 5 bases, and 12 bases had no gene match. The CDR3 protein is CASSLSGGSPSHEQFF. CDR3 nucleotides: TGTGCCAGCAGCCTTAGCGGGGGGTCCCCCTCCCATGAGCAGTTCTTC.

The genes are TRBV6-2 or TRBV6-3 and TRBJ2-7; TRBD1 is a possible D gene (5 bases). The CDR3 is made up of 14 amino acids. Between the trimmed V and J ends, which lost 6 bases and 4 bases, there was a span of 16 bases. Germline CDR1 MNHEY, CDR2 SVGEGT. The CDR3 sequence: CASSRPTETYEQYF. The CDR3 bases are TGTGCCAGCAGCAGGCCGACAGAGACATACGAGCAGTACTTC.

The J gene is TRBJ2-7, the V gene TRBV7-9; 7 nucleotides align to TRBD1. CDR1 is SEHNR, CDR2 FQNEAQ, per germline (reference sequence). CDR3 length: 13 residues. Trimming took 5 bases from V and 3 from J; bases not matched to a gene: 4. CDR3 nucleotides: TGTGCCAGCAGCCGTGGACAGGTCTACGAGCAGTACTTC. This gives the protein CASSRGQVYEQYF.

The rearrangement joins TRBV7-8 to TRBJ1-1, with TRBD1 matching 9 bases. V shed 3 bases and J 1 base; nucleotides not matched to a gene: 0. CDR3 length: 14 amino acids. Germline loops: CDR1 SGHVS, CDR2 FQNEAQ. The CDR3 coding sequence is TGTGCCAGCAGCTTGACAGGGGGGAACACTGAAGCTTTCTTT. It translates to CASSLTGGNTEAFF.